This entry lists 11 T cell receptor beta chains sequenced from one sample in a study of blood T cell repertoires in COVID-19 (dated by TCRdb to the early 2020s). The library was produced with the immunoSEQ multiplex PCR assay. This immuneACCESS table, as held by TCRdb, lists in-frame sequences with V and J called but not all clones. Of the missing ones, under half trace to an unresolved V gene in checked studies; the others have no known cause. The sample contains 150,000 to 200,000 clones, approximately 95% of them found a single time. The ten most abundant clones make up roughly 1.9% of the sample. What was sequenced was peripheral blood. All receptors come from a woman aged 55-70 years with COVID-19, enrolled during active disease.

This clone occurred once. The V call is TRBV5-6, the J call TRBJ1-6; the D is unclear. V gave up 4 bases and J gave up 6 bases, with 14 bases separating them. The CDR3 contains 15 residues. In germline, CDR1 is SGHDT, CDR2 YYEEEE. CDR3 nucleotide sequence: TGTGCCAGCAGCAACCAGGCTTTGGGTAATTCACCCCTCCACTTT. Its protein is CASSNQALGNSPLHF.

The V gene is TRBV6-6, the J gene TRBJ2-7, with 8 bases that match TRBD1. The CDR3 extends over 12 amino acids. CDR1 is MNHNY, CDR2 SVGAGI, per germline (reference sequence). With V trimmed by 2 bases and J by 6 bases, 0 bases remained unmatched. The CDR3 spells CASSYTGGEQYF. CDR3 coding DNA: TGTGCCAGCAGTTACACAGGGGGCGAGCAGTACTTC.

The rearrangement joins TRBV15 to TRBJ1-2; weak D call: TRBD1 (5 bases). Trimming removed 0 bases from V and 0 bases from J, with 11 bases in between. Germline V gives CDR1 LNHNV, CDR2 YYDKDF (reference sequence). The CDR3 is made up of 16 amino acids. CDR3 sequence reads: CATSRDRGIANYGYTF. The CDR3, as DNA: TGTGCCACCAGCAGAGATCGGGGGATAGCTAACTATGGCTACACCTTC.

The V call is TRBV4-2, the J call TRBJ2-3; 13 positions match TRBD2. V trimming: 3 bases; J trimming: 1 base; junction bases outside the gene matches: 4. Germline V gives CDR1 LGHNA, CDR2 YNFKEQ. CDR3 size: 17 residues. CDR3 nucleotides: TGTGCCAGCAGCCAGGAAACTAGCGGGGGGGGCACAGATACGCAGTATTTT. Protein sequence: CASSQETSGGGTDTQYF.

The CDR3 DNA sequence: TGTGCCAGCAGCACACAGGGTCATGGCTACACCTTC. Translation gives CASSTQGHGYTF. J is TRBJ1-2 and V is TRBV6-5, with TRBD1 as a possible D gene (6 bases). The germline CDR1 and CDR2 sequences are MNHEY and SVGAGI. V gave up 6 bases and J gave up 6 bases, with 11 bases separating them. CDR3 length: 12 residues.

CDR3 in DNA: TGCGCCAGCAGCCCCGGACAGGGTTCGGCCAAAAACATTCAGTACTTC. It codes for CASSPGQGSAKNIQYF. The V call is TRBV5-1, the J call TRBJ2-4; TRBD1 matches 8 bases. Germline-derived CDR1 and CDR2 are SGHRS and YFSETQ. CDR3 length: 16 amino acids. V gave up 4 bases and J gave up 1 base; unmatched junction bases: 7.

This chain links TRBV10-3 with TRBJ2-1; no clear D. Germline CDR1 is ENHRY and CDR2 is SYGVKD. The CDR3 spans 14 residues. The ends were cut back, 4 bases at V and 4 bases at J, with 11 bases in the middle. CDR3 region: CAISGTERYNEQFF. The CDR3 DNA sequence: TGTGCCATCAGTGGCACAGAGAGATACAATGAGCAGTTCTTC.

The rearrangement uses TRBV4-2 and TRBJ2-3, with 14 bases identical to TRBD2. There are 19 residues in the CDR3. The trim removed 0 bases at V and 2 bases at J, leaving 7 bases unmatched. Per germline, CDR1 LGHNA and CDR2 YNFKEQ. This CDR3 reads CASSQEPGLAGGFTDTQYF. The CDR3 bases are TGTGCCAGCAGCCAAGAACCCGGACTAGCGGGGGGTTTCACAGATACGCAGTATTTT.

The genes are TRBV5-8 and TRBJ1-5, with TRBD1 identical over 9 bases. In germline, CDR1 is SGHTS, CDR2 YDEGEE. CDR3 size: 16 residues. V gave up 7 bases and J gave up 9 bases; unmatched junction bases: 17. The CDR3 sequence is CASRDREFLEVGPQHF. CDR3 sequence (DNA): TGTGCCAGCCGGGACAGGGAGTTTTTGGAGGTTGGGCCCCAGCATTTT.

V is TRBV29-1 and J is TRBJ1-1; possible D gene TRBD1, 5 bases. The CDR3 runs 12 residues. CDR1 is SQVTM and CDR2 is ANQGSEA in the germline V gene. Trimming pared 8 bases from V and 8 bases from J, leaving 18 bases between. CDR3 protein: CSCGAKLAEAFF. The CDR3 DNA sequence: TGCAGCTGTGGGGCAAAATTGGCCGAAGCTTTCTTT.

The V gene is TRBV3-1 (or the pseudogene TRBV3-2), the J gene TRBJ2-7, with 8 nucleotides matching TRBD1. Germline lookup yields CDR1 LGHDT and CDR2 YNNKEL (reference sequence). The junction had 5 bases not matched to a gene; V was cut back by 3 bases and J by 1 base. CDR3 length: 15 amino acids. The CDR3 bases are TGTGCCAGCAGCCAGGGGACAGGACCTTCCTACGAGCAGTACTTC. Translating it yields CASSQGTGPSYEQYF.